The clone carrying this T cell receptor beta chain was counted at least ten times. Its antigen is not identified. This specimen belongs to a study of read filtering for tumor transcriptome and immune sequencing. Molecular barcoded adaptors covering alpha/delta and beta/gamma chains were used on 400 ng RNA. Via MiXCR, TCRdb re-called the reads, giving one row per CDR3 protein. The sample shows approximately 93,000 distinct CDR3 sequences, roughly a fifth of them seen only once. Germline V CDR1 and CDR2: SGHRS, YFSETQ. The V gene end was trimmed by 0 bases and the J gene end by 2 bases; junction bases not matched to a gene: 4. This CDR3 is 16 amino acids long. Study-level results: Sorted CD138-negative bone marrow cells were not purified T cells. Without single-read clonotypes, shared clonotype proportions correlated more between IR-seq and RNA-seq.

Every patient had bone marrow sampled while the disease was active. J is TRBJ2-1 and V is TRBV5-1, with 8 positions matching TRBD2. The sample consisted of a population of CD138-negative cells sorted from bone marrow. The origin of this receptor is a donor aged 40 or over with multiple myeloma. Here the CDR3 DNA reads TGCGCCAGCAGCTTGGCCAATAGCGGGGCCTACAATGAGCAGTTCTTC. Translated, it gives CASSLANSGAYNEQFF.